These T cell receptor beta chains were read from a single sample in a study of cytomegalovirus exposure and HLA in healthy donors. Measured with immunoSEQ multiplex PCR; TCRdb has only the in-frame clones, and not every one. The sample holds some 140,000 clones; roughly three quarters are singletons and the top ten take about 13%. The specimen sequenced was PBMCs. The origin of the receptors is a man aged 25-45 years in good health and CMV-seropositive. CDR3s include the opening cysteine and the closing phenylalanine or tryptophan. A D gene is named only where the DNA matches it firmly. The size of a clone is reported for some rows only, either as once, few or many, or as a class for expanded clones.

j_gene	abundance	v_gene	d_gene	CDR3aa	CDR3nt
TRBJ2-2	NA	TRBV7-6	TRBD2	CASSMGLAGGRPGELFF	TGTGCCAGCAGCATGGGACTAGCGGGAGGGCGACCCGGGGAGCTGTTTTTT
TRBJ2-1	NA	TRBV7-9	TRBD2	CASSPRGLAGAEQFF	TGTGCCAGCTCTCCAAGGGGCCTAGCGGGAGCTGAGCAGTTCTTC
TRBJ1-1	NA	TRBV19	TRBD1	CASSRTGWGAFF	TGTGCCAGTAGTAGGACAGGGTGGGGAGCTTTCTTT
TRBJ2-7	NA	TRBV20-1	NA	CSASQDAEQYF	TGCAGTGCTAGCCAGGATGCCGAGCAGTACTTC
TRBJ1-2	NA	TRBV5-1	NA	CASSLEASVNIYGYTF	TGCGCCAGCAGCTTGGAAGCGTCAGTGAATATCTATGGCTACACCTTC
TRBJ1-1	NA	TRBV7-9	TRBD1	CASSPTGAEAFF	TGTGCCAGCAGCCCGACAGGGGCTGAAGCTTTCTTT
TRBJ2-1	NA	TRBV4-2	NA	CASSQDVMDETRIYNEQFF	TGTGCCAGCAGCCAAGATGTTATGGACGAGACTAGGATATACAATGAGCAGTTCTTC
TRBJ2-1	NA	TRBV30	NA	CAWSVAASSYNEQFF	TGTGCCTGGAGTGTAGCGGCGAGCTCCTACAATGAGCAGTTCTTC
TRBJ1-5	NA	TRBV28	NA	CASQGSNQPQHF	TGTGCCAGCCAGGGAAGCAATCAGCCCCAGCATTTT
TRBJ1-1	NA	TRBV11-2	NA	CASSLLGQSTEAFF	TGTGCCAGCAGCTTACTGGGACAAAGCACTGAAGCTTTCTTT
TRBJ2-1	NA	TRBV7-9	NA	CSSRSPGTGYNEQFF	TGTTCCAGCAGGTCTCCCGGGACTGGATACAATGAGCAGTTCTTC
TRBJ2-7	NA	TRBV9	TRBD2	CASSVTSGTIYEQYF	TGTGCCAGCAGCGTAACTAGCGGGACTATCTACGAGCAGTACTTC
TRBJ2-7	NA	TRBV4-2	TRBD1	CASSQVIQGARYEQYF	TGTGCCAGCAGCCAAGTCATACAGGGGGCGCGGTACGAGCAGTACTTC
TRBJ2-5	NA	TRBV7-2	NA	CASSLFAGGLFEQYF	TGTGCCAGCAGCTTATTTGCGGGTGGCCTTTTTGAGCAGTACTTC
TRBJ1-3	NA	TRBV14	NA	CASSQDRGRGRGNTIYF	TGTGCCAGCAGCCAAGATCGAGGCAGGGGACGTGGAAACACCATATATTTT
TRBJ2-5	NA	TRBV5-1	NA	CASSSSRERGETQYF	TGCGCCAGCAGCTCCTCGCGGGAAAGGGGAGAGACCCAGTACTTC
TRBJ1-1	NA	TRBV12-5	TRBD1	CASGTPGGTEAFF	TGTGCTAGTGGCACCCCAGGGGGCACTGAAGCTTTCTTT
TRBJ2-7	few	TRBV4-2	TRBD2	CASSQTSGSYEQYF	TGTGCCAGCAGCCAAACTAGCGGGAGCTACGAGCAGTACTTC
TRBJ2-1	NA	TRBV5-1	TRBD2	CASSLDMTSGEVSYNEQFF	TGCGCCAGCAGCTTGGATATGACTAGCGGGGAAGTCTCCTACAATGAGCAGTTCTTC
TRBJ2-7	NA	TRBV5-4	TRBD2	CASSPPGGSGDEQYF	TGTGCCAGCAGCCCCCCTGGGGGGAGCGGGGACGAGCAGTACTTC
TRBJ2-7	NA	TRBV19	TRBD2	CASSDLAGSYEQYF	TGTGCCAGTAGTGACCTAGCGGGGTCTTACGAGCAGTACTTC
TRBJ2-3	NA	TRBV11-2	TRBD2	CASSQGLAGAEGDTQYF	TGTGCCAGCAGCCAGGGACTAGCGGGAGCCGAGGGGGATACGCAGTATTTT
TRBJ1-2	NA	TRBV5-1	TRBD1	CASSHKIWDRAEGYTF	TGCGCCAGCAGCCATAAAATTTGGGACAGGGCGGAAGGCTACACCTTC
TRBJ2-5	NA	TRBV11-3	NA	CASSPGAAGVETQYF	TGTGCCAGCAGCCCAGGGGCGGCAGGAGTAGAGACCCAGTACTTC
TRBJ2-7	few	TRBV7-8	NA	CASSLTRDKAEQYF	TGTGCCAGCAGCCTTACTCGGGACAAAGCCGAGCAGTACTTC
TRBJ2-6	NA	TRBV27	NA	CASSFKLDRGSGANVLTF	TGTGCCAGCAGTTTCAAGCTCGATAGGGGGTCTGGGGCCAACGTCCTGACCTTC
TRBJ2-1	NA	TRBV29-1	TRBD1	CSEGTGPYNEQFF	TGCAGCGAAGGGACAGGCCCCTACAATGAGCAGTTCTTC
TRBJ1-1	NA	TRBV30	TRBD1	CAWGQGRGTEAFF	TGTGCCTGGGGACAGGGAAGGGGCACTGAAGCTTTCTTT
TRBJ2-1	NA	TRBV11-3	NA	CASSTRLGEYNEQFF	TGTGCCAGCAGCACCCGGCTGGGCGAGTACAATGAGCAGTTCTTC
TRBJ2-5	NA	TRBV29-1	TRBD1	CSVPSLGGQGHQETQYF	TGCAGCGTCCCTTCTTTGGGGGGACAGGGCCACCAAGAGACCCAGTACTTC
TRBJ2-7	once	TRBV5-6	TRBD1	CASRAPTGVDNEQYF	TGTGCCAGCAGAGCGCCGACAGGGGTTGACAACGAGCAGTACTTC
TRBJ1-3	NA	TRBV18	TRBD1	CASSPRDSFGNTIYF	TGTGCCAGCTCACCCCGGGACAGTTTTGGAAACACCATATATTTT
TRBJ1-2	NA	TRBV6-1	NA	CASSVFGGDGYTF	TGTGCCAGCAGTGTTTTTGGCGGGGATGGCTACACCTTC
TRBJ1-2	NA	TRBV28	NA	CASGTEGGGYTF	TGTGCCAGCGGAACAGAGGGTGGTGGCTACACCTTC
TRBJ1-4	NA	TRBV18	NA	CASSPPQGTATNEKLFF	TGTGCCAGCTCACCACCTCAGGGAACCGCAACTAATGAAAAACTGTTTTTT
TRBJ2-7	NA	TRBV11-2	NA	CASSLDSVQQTAYEQYF	TGTGCCAGCAGCTTAGATTCGGTCCAGCAAACAGCCTACGAGCAGTACTTC
TRBJ2-6	NA	TRBV9	TRBD1	CASSPQQGQGSGANVLTF	TGTGCCAGCAGCCCCCAGCAGGGACAGGGTTCTGGGGCCAACGTCCTGACTTTC
TRBJ1-1	NA	TRBV9	TRBD1	CASSVVLGENRGRAGTEAFF	TGTGCCAGCAGCGTAGTATTGGGGGAGAACAGGGGGCGGGCGGGGACTGAAGCTTTCTTT
TRBJ2-7	NA	TRBV5-1	NA	CASSAGSLYEQYF	TGCGCCAGCAGCGCCGGGTCCCTCTACGAGCAGTACTTC